These 19 T cell receptor beta chains originate from one sample sequenced in a study of blood T cell repertoires in COVID-19 (dated by TCRdb to 2020 to 2021). Libraries were constructed by the immunoSEQ multiplex PCR assay. This is the immuneACCESS table as TCRdb keeps it, with only in-frame sequences that have V and J called. A part of the clones is gone; compared with another copy, unresolved V genes explain less than half, and the rest is unexplained. The sample includes 350,000 to 450,000 clones, with roughly 90% observed a single time. The ten largest account for 0.86% of the sample. The sequenced sample was PBMCs or T cells enriched from blood (not recorded which). The source is a woman between 35 and 50 years old who had been exposed to COVID-19.

The rearrangement joins TRBV11-2 to TRBJ2-1, with 9 bases fitting TRBD2. Looked up from germline, CDR1 is SGHAT and CDR2 is FQNNGV. J lost 2 bases, V lost 5 bases, and 4 bases had no gene match. CDR3 length: 15 residues. CDR3 sequence (DNA): TGTGCCAGCAGCACTGGACTAGCGACCTACAATGAGCAGTTCTTC. It yields the protein CASSTGLATYNEQFF.

The genes are TRBV19 and TRBJ1-2; no clear D gene. Germline CDR1 reads LNHDA; CDR2 reads SQIVND (reference sequence). V was pared by 6 bases and J by 2 bases, with 10 bases between. The CDR3 contains 13 residues. CDR3 coding DNA: TGTGCCAGTAGCACAGCTCCGAACTATGGCTACACCTTC. It translates to CASSTAPNYGYTF.

This clone has just one count. The rearrangement joins TRBV4-2 to TRBJ1-1, with 7 nucleotides matching TRBD1. Germline values: CDR1 LGHNA, CDR2 YNFKEQ. The trim removed 4 bases at V and 1 base at J, leaving 6 bases unmatched. This CDR3 is 15 amino acids long. This CDR3 reads CASSRTRTGNTEAFF. CDR3 DNA: TGTGCCAGCAGCCGGACCCGGACAGGGAACACTGAAGCTTTCTTT.

Notes on this clone: Mismatch with germline at one junction end may stem from a read error. The chain uses TRBV30 and TRBJ2-7, with D unclear. Germline V gene lookup returns CDR1 GTSNPN and CDR2 SVGIG (reference sequence). CDR3 size: 10 residues. This chain's CDR3 is CAWREEVLFF. CDR3 DNA: TGTGCCTGGAGGGAAGAGGTTCTATTCTTC.

J is TRBJ1-2 and V is TRBV7-8; 7 bases align to TRBD1. CDR1 SGHVS and CDR2 FQNEAQ come from the germline V gene. The CDR3 extends over 13 amino acids. V shed 5 bases, J shed 3 bases, and the junction held 3 bases outside the gene matches. The CDR3 region is CASSLGTDYGYTF. In DNA form, the CDR3 reads TGTGCCAGCAGCCTTGGGACAGACTATGGCTACACCTTC.

The chain couples TRBV11-2 to TRBJ1-3; possibly TRBD1 for D (5 bases). Trimming removed 1 base from V and 9 bases from J, with 13 bases in between. CDR3 length: 14 residues. CDR1 is SGHAT and CDR2 is FQNNGV in the germline V gene. The CDR3 loop is CASSLAYGGSTIYF. CDR3 coding DNA: TGTGCCAGCAGCTTAGCTTACGGGGGTAGCACCATATATTTT.

This clone turned up a few times. V usage is TRBV24-1 and J usage is TRBJ2-2, with a weak D call TRBD1 (5 bases). The CDR3 extends over 14 amino acids. CDR1 KGHDR and CDR2 SFDVKD come from the germline V gene. Trimming shortened V by 6 bases and J by 4 bases, and 11 bases separated the two germline ends. CDR3 nucleotides: TGTGCCACCAGTAAGACAGCAAGCACCGGGGAGCTGTTTTTT. Translation gives CATSKTASTGELFF.

This chain uses TRBV19 with TRBJ2-1, with D perhaps matching TRBD1 (6 bases). Germline V lookup: CDR1 LNHDA, CDR2 SQIVND (reference sequence). Trimming took 3 bases from V and 15 from J, leaving 21 bases between them. The CDR3 is made up of 14 amino acids. As DNA, the CDR3 is TGTGCCAGTAGTATCCTCCCGGGACAAGCGGAATGGTTCTTC. Translating gives CASSILPGQAEWFF.

The CDR3 spells CASSLRGGPQETQYF. The DNA for the CDR3 is TGTGCCAGCAGTCTGCGGGGGGGCCCCCAGGAGACCCAGTACTTC. The gene calls are TRBV6-5 and TRBJ2-5; 9 nucleotides align to TRBD2. J was trimmed by 5 bases and V by 5 bases; bases with no gene match: 9. Germline loops: CDR1 MNHEY, CDR2 SVGAGI. This CDR3 comprises 15 residues.

The chain is built from TRBV2 and TRBJ2-1, with 8 positions matching TRBD1. Trimming took 4 bases from V and 4 from J; bases not matched to a gene: 6. The CDR3 has 15 amino acids. Germline V gene lookup returns CDR1 SNHLY and CDR2 FYNNEI. The CDR3 spells CASSAGQGGYNEQFF. The CDR3 DNA reads TGTGCCAGCAGTGCTGGACAGGGCGGATACAATGAGCAGTTCTTC.

The chain employs TRBV14 and TRBJ1-1; 9 nucleotides align to TRBD1. Germline lookup yields CDR1 SGHDN and CDR2 FVKESK. This CDR3 region has 16 residues. V shed 1 base and J 5 bases; nucleotides not matched to a gene: 8. CDR3 sequence: CASSQAQGASRTEAFF. The CDR3 nucleotides read TGTGCCAGCAGCCAAGCACAGGGGGCGTCGAGGACTGAAGCTTTCTTT.

The chain employs TRBV10-1 and TRBJ2-7, with TRBD1 matching 8 bases. Germline V CDR1 and CDR2: WNHNN, SYGVQD (reference sequence). This CDR3 has 15 residues. V shed 3 bases, J shed 6 bases, and the junction held 10 bases outside the gene matches. The CDR3 protein is CASSDKLPGGGEQYF. The CDR3 bases are TGCGCCAGCAGTGATAAGTTACCAGGGGGCGGCGAGCAGTACTTC.

The rearrangement links TRBV7-9 to TRBJ2-3, with 10 positions matching TRBD2. V trimming: 3 bases; J trimming: 6 bases; junction bases outside the gene matches: 3. The CDR3 sequence is 14 residues long. Germline CDR1 reads SEHNR; CDR2 reads FQNEAQ (reference sequence). The CDR3 protein is CASSFGLAADTQYF. In DNA, the CDR3 is TGTGCCAGCAGCTTCGGACTAGCGGCTGATACGCAGTATTTT.

V gene TRBV2 combines with J gene TRBJ1-5; a weak D match, TRBD1 (6 bases). Germline-derived CDR1 and CDR2 are SNHLY and FYNNEI. V lost 8 bases and J lost 7, with 18 bases in between. The CDR3 runs to 14 residues. The CDR3 DNA reads as TGTGCCAGCTGCCTCCTCAGGGGCGCGCAGCCCCAGCATTTT. It codes for CASCLLRGAQPQHF.

This chain joins TRBV30 and TRBJ2-7; 8 nucleotides line up with TRBD1. The length of the CDR3 is 14 residues. CDR1 is GTSNPN, CDR2 SVGIG, per germline (reference sequence). Losses at the gene ends were 0 bases for V and 3 bases for J; bases not matched to a gene: 4. CDR3 residues: CAWSVQGGNYEQYF. DNA for the CDR3: TGTGCCTGGAGTGTACAGGGGGGTAACTACGAGCAGTACTTC.

The chain has TRBV11-3 and TRBJ1-3; TRBD1 matches at 7 bases. This CDR3 is 15 amino acids long. V shed 5 bases and J 0 bases; nucleotides not matched to a gene: 4. Germline V gene data show CDR1 as SGHNT and CDR2 as YENEEA. CDR3 sequence (DNA): TGTGCCAGCAGCCGGGACAGCAGCTCTGGAAACACCATATATTTT. Translating gives CASSRDSSSGNTIYF.

V usage is TRBV5-4 and J usage is TRBJ2-2, with D uncertain. V lost 0 bases and J 0 bases, leaving 6 bases between the germline ends. Germline V gene data show CDR1 as SGHNT and CDR2 as YYREEE (reference sequence). This CDR3 contains 15 residues. The CDR3 spells CASSLVSANTGELFF. Written as DNA, the CDR3 is TGTGCCAGCAGCTTGGTGTCCGCGAACACCGGGGAGCTGTTTTTT. Full variable domain (rest looked up from reference TRBV5-4 and TRBJ2-2): ETGVTQSPTHLIKTRGQQVTLRCSSQSGHNTVSWYQQALGQGPQFIFQYYREEENGRGNFPPRFSGLQFPNYSSELNVNALELDDSALYLCASSLVSANTGELFFGEGSRLTVL.

This rearrangement joins TRBV11-2 to TRBJ1-3; TRBD1 matches 7 bases. The CDR3 length is 17 residues. V lost 5 bases to trimming and J lost 0 bases; unmatched junction nucleotides: 10. CDR1 is SGHAT and CDR2 is FQNNGV in the germline V gene. The DNA of the CDR3 is TGTGCCAGCAGCCCCCTGACAGGGATCATCTCTGGAAACACCATATATTTT. Translation gives CASSPLTGIISGNTIYF.

The J gene is TRBJ1-3, the V gene TRBV9; no clear D gene. The CDR3 has 16 amino acids. Germline loops: CDR1 SGDLS, CDR2 YYNGEE. Between the trimmed V and J ends, which lost 3 bases and 0 bases, there was a span of 13 bases. CDR3 coding DNA: TGTGCCAGCAGCGCCACGAGTAAACCCTCTGGAAACACCATATATTTT. Amino acids: CASSATSKPSGNTIYF.